The 3 T cell receptor beta chains below all came from one sample that was sequenced in a study of cytomegalovirus exposure and HLA in healthy donors. 13 Jbeta primers and 60 Vbeta primers were used for the PCR. Profiling relied on immunoSEQ multiplex PCR, and the TCRdb table lists in-frame clones only, not all of them. The sample has about 150,000 clones, around 68% seen once. Sequenced sample: PBMCs. These receptors originate from a man in his thirties or forties in good health and CMV-seropositive.

The chain's CDR3 is CASSESSGSRNEQFF. The CDR3, as DNA: TGTGCCAGCAGTGAGTCTAGCGGGAGTCGCAATGAGCAGTTCTTC. The V gene is TRBV6-4, the J gene TRBJ2-1; TRBD2 matches at 10 bases. The CDR3 has 15 amino acids. V was clipped by 3 bases and J by 6 bases; unmatched bases: 5. The germline gives CDR1 MRHNA, CDR2 SNTAGT.

This sequence joins TRBV28 and TRBJ2-4, with TRBD2 matching 8 bases. The CDR3 is 13 residues long. V gave up 6 bases and J gave up 8 bases; unmatched junction bases: 6. Germline CDR1 is MDHEN and CDR2 is SYDVKM. CDR3 DNA: TGTGCCAGCAGGCCTCTAGCGGGTGACATTCAGTACTTC. It codes for CASRPLAGDIQYF.

V gene TRBV6-4 combines with J gene TRBJ1-1; D is perhaps TRBD1 (6 bases). CDR3 length equals 14 residues. Trimming shortened V by 6 bases and J by 1 base, and 12 bases separated the two germline ends. Germline V lookup: CDR1 MRHNA, CDR2 SNTAGT. CDR3 nucleotides: TGTGCCAGCAGGCCGGGACACCAGAACACTGAAGCTTTCTTT. It specifies CASRPGHQNTEAFF.